Shown below are 19 T cell receptor beta chains from a single sample sequenced in a study of OX40 agonist ivuxolimab in advanced cancers. Produced via immunoSEQ multiplex PCR; TCRdb's table is partial and in-frame only. The table has approximately 19,000 clones, around 85% seen once. The sample was CD4+ or CD8+ T cells sorted from blood, taken in a trial of the OX40 agonist ivuxolimab. The receptors were gathered from an adult with an advanced solid tumor such as melanoma, head and neck, liver or kidney cancer.

The chain carries TRBV29-1 and TRBJ2-5; D unresolved. Germline CDR1 is SQVTM and CDR2 is ANQGSEA. Trimming pared 7 bases from V and 5 bases from J, leaving 8 bases between. This CDR3 region has 10 residues. CDR3 DNA sequence: TGCAGCGGAGAAGGGGAGACCCAGTACTTC. This sequence encodes CSGEGETQYF.

The chain combines TRBV7-9 with TRBJ1-2; D possibly corresponds to TRBD1 (6 bases). The CDR3 has 16 residues. The germline gives CDR1 SEHNR, CDR2 FQNEAQ (reference sequence). V dropped 5 bases and J dropped 0 bases, with 16 bases sitting between them. The DNA of the CDR3 is TGTGCCAGCAGCCGGGACACAGGGATTGCTAACTATGGCTACACCTTC. The encoded protein is CASSRDTGIANYGYTF.

The V and J genes are TRBV25-1 and TRBJ2-7; D gene uncertain. The V gene lost 2 bases and the J gene lost 7 bases, with 6 bases spanning the gap. CDR3 size: 11 residues. Looked up from germline, CDR1 is MGHDK and CDR2 is SYGVNS. CDR3 sequence reads: CASSEGWEQYF. The CDR3, as DNA: TGTGCCAGCAGTGAAGGTTGGGAGCAGTACTTC.

J is TRBJ1-6 and V is TRBV28; TRBD1 matches 9 bases. After removal of 6 bases from V and 9 bases from J, the junction contained 9 bases not matched to a gene. The CDR3 has 15 amino acids. In germline, CDR1 is MDHEN, CDR2 SYDVKM. CDR3 region: CASSPRDRVTSPLHF. CDR3 nucleotides: TGTGCCAGCAGCCCCCGGGACAGGGTTACTTCACCCCTCCACTTT.

The chain is built from TRBV4-1 and TRBJ1-1; 8 bases are a match to TRBD1. CDR3 length: 17 amino acids. V shed 1 base, J shed 5 bases, and the junction held 12 bases outside the gene matches. Germline V gives CDR1 MGHRA, CDR2 YSYEKL. The CDR3 DNA reads TGCGCCAGCAGCCAAGCTCCAGGGGGCGTCTCGGGAACTGAAGCTTTCTTT. This gives the protein CASSQAPGGVSGTEAFF.

About this clone: At one end the junction does not follow the germline gene, possibly because of a read error. The J gene is TRBJ2-1, the V gene TRBV28; no clear D gene. Germline-derived CDR1 and CDR2 are MDHEN and SYDVKM. The CDR3 has 11 amino acids. In DNA, the CDR3 is TGTGCCAGCAGATCCTACAATGTGCAGTTCTTC. It yields the protein CASRSYNVQFF. The full variable domain, its missing parts supplied by reference TRBV28 and TRBJ2-1, is DVKVTQSSRYLVKRTGEKVFLECVQDMDHENMFWYRQDPGLGLRLIYFSYDVKMKEKGDIPEGYSVSREKKERFSLILESASTNQTSMYLCASRSYNVQFFGPGTRLTVL.

The V call is TRBV30, the J call TRBJ2-5; 10 bases align to TRBD1. Trimming at V came to 0 bases and at J to 4 bases, leaving 11 bases not matched to a gene. This CDR3 has 17 amino acids. Germline lookup yields CDR1 GTSNPN and CDR2 SVGIG (reference sequence). This CDR3 is CAWSVGAVGQGVETQYF. The CDR3 bases are TGTGCCTGGAGTGTAGGAGCCGTCGGACAGGGGGTAGAGACCCAGTACTTC.

The V gene is TRBV6-5, the J gene TRBJ2-3; no clear D gene. The CDR3 contains 16 residues. With 0 bases removed from V and 1 base from J, the gap between germline ends came to 11 bases. Germline loops: CDR1 MNHEY, CDR2 SVGAGI. CDR3 region: CASSYSERGGTDTQYF. DNA for the CDR3: TGTGCCAGCAGTTACTCGGAGCGCGGCGGCACAGATACGCAGTATTTT.

This clone came up a few times. In DNA form, the CDR3 reads TGCGCCAGCAGTGAGGCGGCGGGAGTGGGTACAGATACGCAGTATTTT. It codes for CASSEAAGVGTDTQYF. V and J are TRBV10-2 and TRBJ2-3; 7 positions match TRBD2. The CDR3 is made up of 16 amino acids. V lost 2 bases, J lost 3 bases, and 8 bases stayed unmatched. CDR1 and CDR2 from the germline V gene are WSHSY and SAAADI.

This chain uses TRBV4-1 with TRBJ1-1; a weak D match, TRBD1 (5 bases). In germline, CDR1 is MGHRA, CDR2 YSYEKL. V was pared by 2 bases and J by 4 bases, with 14 bases between. The CDR3 contains 15 residues. CDR3 nucleotide sequence: TGCGCCAGCAGCCAACCATATGGGGGGAGCACTGAAGCTTTCTTT. This codes for CASSQPYGGSTEAFF.

This CDR3 is CASSLLAGITDTQYF. The CDR3 region has the DNA TGTGCCAGCAGCTTACTAGCGGGTATCACAGATACGCAGTATTTT. The chain combines TRBV5-5 with TRBJ2-3; 9 nucleotides align to TRBD2. Germline CDR1 SGHKS, CDR2 YYEKEE (reference sequence). With 2 bases clipped from V and 2 bases from J, the junction kept 3 bases outside the gene matches. This CDR3 spans 15 amino acids.

This chain links TRBV4-1 with TRBJ2-7; D is uncertain. CDR3 length: 17 residues. CDR1 MGHRA and CDR2 YSYEKL come from the germline V gene. Trimming took 3 bases from V and 4 from J, leaving 22 bases between them. The CDR3 bases are TGCGCCAGCAGCCAGGATTTCGGGTTCCCCGAGTCATACGAGCAGTACTTC. Encoded protein: CASSQDFGFPESYEQYF.

This clone is a singleton in its sample. The genes are TRBV27 and TRBJ2-3, with 11 bases that match TRBD2. V shed 6 bases, J shed 0 bases, and the junction held 2 bases outside the gene matches. The CDR3 spans 15 residues. Germline V gene sequence: CDR1 MNHEY, CDR2 SMNVEV (reference sequence). CDR3 sequence reads: CASRGTSGSTDTQYF. Here the CDR3 DNA reads TGTGCCAGCAGGGGGACTAGCGGAAGCACAGATACGCAGTATTTT.

The chain carries TRBV4-1 and TRBJ2-1; tentative D call: TRBD1 (5 bases). The CDR3 runs to 15 residues. Germline-derived CDR1 and CDR2 are MGHRA and YSYEKL. V was cut by 0 bases and J by 5 bases, with 11 bases left in between. CDR3 protein: CASSQEWGTHNEQFF. CDR3 in DNA: TGCGCCAGCAGCCAAGAATGGGGCACCCACAATGAGCAGTTCTTC.

This chain joins TRBV28 and TRBJ2-7, with D hard to call. There are 14 residues in the CDR3. V was cut by 5 bases and J by 2 bases, with 13 bases left in between. CDR1 is MDHEN, CDR2 SYDVKM, per germline. CDR3 residues: CASSLGTMTYEQYF. The CDR3 nucleotides are TGTGCCAGCAGTCTGGGAACTATGACCTACGAGCAGTACTTC.

In its sample, this clone was seen once. The V gene is TRBV6-6, the J gene TRBJ1-2, with 7 bases matching TRBD1. The J segment lost 6 bases and the V segment lost 6 bases, leaving 16 bases of the junction unmatched. From germline, CDR1 is MNHNY and CDR2 SVGAGI (reference sequence). CDR3 length: 16 amino acids. Written as DNA, the CDR3 is TGTGCCAGCAGCCCAACGAACACCCGGGACAGCAATGGCTACACCTTC. It specifies CASSPTNTRDSNGYTF.

The count of this clone is one. The chain uses TRBV5-1 and TRBJ2-3; no reliable D call. V shed 1 base and J shed 1 base, with 10 bases lying between them. This CDR3 is built from 15 residues. The V gene's germline CDR1 is SGHRS and CDR2 YFSETQ. This chain's CDR3 is CASSLQVDGTDTQYF. The CDR3 DNA follows: TGCGCCAGCAGCTTGCAGGTCGACGGCACAGATACGCAGTATTTT.

V and J are TRBV6-1 and TRBJ1-2; D is uncertain. Deletions cut 4 bases from V and 7 bases from J, with 16 bases between. CDR3 length equals 14 residues. Germline V gene sequence: CDR1 MNHNS, CDR2 SASEGT. CDR3 region: CASSGNGEFGGYTF. CDR3 bases: TGTGCCAGCAGTGGCAACGGGGAGTTCGGTGGCTACACCTTC.

CDR3: CASSFQLASLEQYF. The DNA for the CDR3 is TGTGCCAGCAGTTTTCAGCTAGCGTCCCTCGAGCAGTACTTC. This chain joins TRBV6-6 and TRBJ2-7, with TRBD2 as a possible D gene (6 bases). The CDR3 is made up of 14 amino acids. V lost 4 bases, J lost 6 bases, and 16 bases lay in between. CDR1 is MNHNY, CDR2 SVGAGI, per germline (reference sequence).